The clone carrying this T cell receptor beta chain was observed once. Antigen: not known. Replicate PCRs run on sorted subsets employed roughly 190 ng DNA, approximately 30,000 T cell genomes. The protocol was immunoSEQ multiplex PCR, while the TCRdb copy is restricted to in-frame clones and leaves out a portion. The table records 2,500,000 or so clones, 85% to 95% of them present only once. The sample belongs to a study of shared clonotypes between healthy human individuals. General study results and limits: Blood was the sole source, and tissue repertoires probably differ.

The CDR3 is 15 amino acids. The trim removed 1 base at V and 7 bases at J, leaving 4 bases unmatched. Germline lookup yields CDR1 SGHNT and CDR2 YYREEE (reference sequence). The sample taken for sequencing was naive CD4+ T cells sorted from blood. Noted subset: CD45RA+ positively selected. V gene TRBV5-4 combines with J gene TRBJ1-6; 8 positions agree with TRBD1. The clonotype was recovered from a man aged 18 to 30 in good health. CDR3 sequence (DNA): TGTGCCAGCAGCTTGCGGACAGGGTCGAATTCACCCCTCCACTTT. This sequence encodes CASSLRTGSNSPLHF.